Reported below is one TCR beta chain. As yet, its antigen is unknown. The DNA ends 3 residues before the CDR3 does, and the rest of the CDR3 is filled in from the germline J gene. Germline V CDR1 and CDR2: MNHEY, SMNVEV (reference sequence). The CDR3 consists of 15 residues. J lost 7 bases, V lost 4 bases, and 7 bases had no gene match. Sequencing was performed with immunoSEQ multiplex PCR; in TCRdb, only in-frame clones are kept and a portion is missing. The sample data list roughly 40,000 clones. The source of the sample is a study of T cells in women clearing cervical HPV infection. Study details: Women with histologically confirmed HPV16-related CIN3 or worse, 2 with invasive cancer, served as cases. With HLA typing for only a few women, HLA confounding remains possible. Control women cleared a single incident HPV16 infection within 12 months.

Study-wide results and caveats: T-cell numbers per sample were unknown and may explain richness differences.

The V and J genes are TRBV27 and TRBJ1-4; 9 bases line up with TRBD1. This receptor was identified in a woman aged 18-70 years with a cervical HPV16 infection that either progressed to CIN3+ or cleared (not recorded which). The specimen sequenced was blood buffy coat. The part of the CDR3 DNA that was read is TGTGCCAGCAGTTCGACCGGGACAGGGCGTGAAAAA. Translating gives CASSSTGTGREK. In full, the CDR3 is CASSSTGTGREKLFF.